This record covers a single T cell receptor (beta chain). Only in-frame clones appear in the TCRdb table, and some are missing; sequencing was by immunoSEQ multiplex PCR. Of some 2,100,000 clones detected, around 95% appear once; the ten largest clones hold 0.13%. The data were taken from a study of shared clonotypes between healthy human individuals. Germline lookup yields CDR1 DFQATT and CDR2 SNEGSKA (reference sequence). The CDR3 has 10 amino acids. The sequence derives from a man younger than 35 in good health. Material: naive CD4+ T cells sorted from blood. Subset denoted: CD45RA+ positively selected. The rearrangement joins TRBV20-1 to TRBJ1-1; D possibly corresponds to TRBD1 (5 bases). The DNA for the CDR3 is TGCAGGCCGGGGGGAACTGAAGCTTTCTTT. Translated, it gives CRPGGTEAFF.